This T cell receptor beta chain was obtained from a study of T cell responses to AZD1222 COVID-19 vaccine. This clone was seen once. As yet, its antigen is unknown. The method was immunoSEQ multiplex PCR; TCRdb's version includes in-frame clones alone and lacks a portion of them. The data contain some 120,000 clones, roughly 84% of them singletons. Overall study results and limits: Baseline serostatus was positive in only a handful of AZD1222 recipients. Mostly white British, mostly female donors; authors suggested clonal diversity may be underestimated.

This receptor was identified in an adult who received the AZD1222 COVID-19 vaccine. This material consisted of peripheral blood, taken 28 days after the second AZD1222 dose.

The CDR3 sequence: CASSPTEGSYNEQFF. Here the CDR3 DNA reads TGTGCCAGCTCACCAACGGAGGGATCCTACAATGAGCAGTTCTTC. The J gene is TRBJ2-1, the V gene TRBV18; tentative D call: TRBD2 (6 bases). V lost 2 bases and J lost 1, with 9 bases in between. This CDR3 spans 15 amino acids. Germline V gene sequence: CDR1 KGHSH, CDR2 LQKENI.